Shown below are 11 T cell receptor beta chains from a single sample sequenced in a study of T cell repertoires in cytomegalovirus infection. TCRdb ran MiXCR on the reads and lists one entry per CDR3 protein. Here the sample spans about 320,000 distinct CDR3 sequences, 9% to 9.5% being singletons. What was sequenced was PBMCs. The source of these receptors is a human donor in good health (CMV status not recorded). Some clones in this sample may be carry-over from other donors' samples.

In this sample, this clonotype turned up many times. This chain links TRBV6-1 with TRBJ2-1, with 11 bases lining up with TRBD1. The V gene's germline CDR1 is MNHNS and CDR2 SASEGT. Trimming removed 7 bases from V and 10 bases from J; junction bases left unmatched: 12. The CDR3 is 15 amino acids. CDR3 loop: CASTGQGATIGEQFF. CDR3 nucleotide sequence: TGTGCCAGCACCGGACAGGGGGCCACAATAGGGGAGCAGTTCTTC.

The chain is built from TRBV6-8 and TRBJ2-3; the D gene is possibly TRBD1 (6 bases). Germline lookup yields CDR1 MNHGY and CDR2 SAAAGT. The V gene lost 2 bases and the J gene lost 2 bases, with 11 bases spanning the gap. The CDR3 covers 15 residues. CDR3 bases: TGTGCCAGCAGTTACGGGACAACCTTCACAGATACGCAGTATTTT. Amino acids: CASSYGTTFTDTQYF.

This clonotype was counted between two and nine times. The V call is TRBV29-1, the J call TRBJ2-3, with D hard to call. This CDR3 region has 13 residues. Germline V gene data show CDR1 as SQVTM and CDR2 as ANQGSEA. Trimming took off 0 bases at V and 3 bases at J, with 7 bases between the two ends. The CDR3 DNA reads TGCAGCGTTGAAGAATCGGCGACAGATACGCAGTATTTT. Amino acids: CSVEESATDTQYF.

This clonotype has a count of ten or more. The chain uses TRBV7-8 and TRBJ1-5, with 7 bases matching TRBD1. There are 12 residues in the CDR3. CDR1 is SGHVS and CDR2 is FQNEAQ in the germline V gene. Trimming took 9 bases from V and 7 from J; bases not matched to a gene: 6. CDR3 nucleotide sequence: TGTGCCAGTAGACAGGGTAACCAGCCCCAGCATTTT. Protein product: CASRQGNQPQHF.

The V gene is TRBV10-3, the J gene TRBJ1-1; D ambiguous. The CDR3 loop spans 13 amino acids. The V and J ends lost 3 bases and 6 bases respectively, with 11 bases between them. Germline CDR1 is ENHRY and CDR2 is SYGVKD. Written as DNA, the CDR3 is TGTGCCATCAGTGAACCCTTGCCGGCTGAAGCTTTCTTT. Its protein is CAISEPLPAEAFF.

This clonotype was found many times. The V call is TRBV7-8, the J call TRBJ2-5, with a tentative D call TRBD1 (8 bases). Germline V lookup: CDR1 SGHVS, CDR2 FQNEAQ. Trimming cost V 6 bases and J 1 base, with 18 bases left between them. The length of the CDR3 is 16 residues. CDR3 DNA: TGTGCCAGCAGTTTCGGGACAGGCGGGGGCCAAGAGACCCAGTACTTC. Its protein is CASSFGTGGGQETQYF.

This clonotype was seen repeatedly, ten times or more. The genes are TRBV5-4 and TRBJ2-7; weak D call: TRBD2 (6 bases). Germline loops: CDR1 SGHNT, CDR2 YYREEE (reference sequence). The CDR3 totals 15 residues. V lost 0 bases and J 4 bases, leaving 14 bases between the germline ends. This chain's CDR3 is CASSLGGERRYEQYF. In DNA form, the CDR3 reads TGTGCCAGCAGCTTGGGGGGGGAGCGGAGATACGAGCAGTACTTC.

The chain is built from TRBV6-4 and TRBJ2-3; 9 bases map to TRBD1. The CDR3 has 15 residues. Germline CDR1 and CDR2: MRHNA and SNTAGT. Trimming removed 4 bases from V and 1 base from J; junction bases left unmatched: 3. The CDR3 protein is CASSGTGGGTDTQYF. The DNA for the CDR3 is TGTGCCAGCAGTGGAACAGGGGGCGGCACAGATACGCAGTATTTT.

This clonotype was detected a few times. The V gene is TRBV7-2, the J gene TRBJ1-1, with D unresolved. Deletions cut 4 bases from V and 1 base from J, with 10 bases between. Germline V gene lookup returns CDR1 SGHTA and CDR2 FQGNSA. CDR3 length: 14 residues. CDR3 in DNA: TGTGCCAGCAGCTCGGGCCCGTCGAACACTGAAGCTTTCTTT. Its protein product is CASSSGPSNTEAFF. Full variable domain (outside the CDR3, taken from reference TRBV7-2 and TRBJ1-1): GAGVSQSPSNKVTEKGKDVELRCDPISGHTALYWYRQSLGQGLEFLIYFQGNSAPDKSGLPSDRFSAERTGGSVSTLTIQRTQQEDSAVYLCASSSGPSNTEAFFGQGTRLTVV.

This clonotype has more than one count but fewer than ten. The rearrangement joins TRBV14 to TRBJ1-1; no definite D call. Trimming stripped 0 bases from V and 0 bases from J, with 5 bases between. The CDR3 covers 14 residues. The germline V gene encodes CDR1 SGHDN and CDR2 FVKESK. The CDR3 DNA follows: TGTGCCAGCAGCCAAGAACTGGTGAACACTGAAGCTTTCTTT. It specifies CASSQELVNTEAFF.

The rearrangement joins TRBV7-9 to TRBJ2-7; 7 bases are shared with TRBD1. The CDR3 spans 13 residues. Trimming cost V 5 bases and J 6 bases; bases outside gene matches: 7. The germline V gene encodes CDR1 SEHNR and CDR2 FQNEAQ (reference sequence). CDR3 sequence reads: CASSREGASEQYF. CDR3 sequence (DNA): TGTGCCAGCAGCCGTGAGGGGGCCTCCGAGCAGTACTTC.